This passage covers 9 T cell receptor beta chains from one sample sequenced in a study of blood T cell repertoires in COVID-19. Using immunoSEQ multiplex PCR, the repertoire was profiled, and TCRdb retains in-frame clones only, with some absent. The table records some 200,000 clones, approximately 80% of them present only once. Material for sequencing was peripheral blood. The receptors stem from a woman in her fifties or sixties who had recovered from COVID-19.

The chain carries TRBV3-1 (or the pseudogene TRBV3-2) and TRBJ1-1; D ambiguous. The CDR3 extends over 14 amino acids. Germline-derived CDR1 and CDR2 are LGHDT and YNNKEL (reference sequence). V was clipped by 2 bases and J by 5 bases, with 12 bases between them. CDR3 protein: CASSQRGIRTEAFF. CDR3 sequence (DNA): TGTGCCAGCAGCCAACGGGGAATCAGGACTGAAGCTTTCTTT.

This rearrangement joins TRBV27 to TRBJ1-1; 10 bases line up with TRBD1. The CDR3 length is 15 residues. The J segment lost 4 bases and the V segment lost 2 bases, leaving 4 bases of the junction unmatched. From germline, CDR1 is MNHEY and CDR2 SMNVEV (reference sequence). DNA of the CDR3: TGTGCCAGCAGTTTAGGGACAGGGGTTAGCACTGAAGCTTTCTTT. It translates to CASSLGTGVSTEAFF.

The chain employs TRBV4-3 and TRBJ1-1, with 8 bases lining up with TRBD1. Trimming removed 1 base from V and 4 bases from J; junction bases left unmatched: 5. The CDR3 is 15 residues long. CDR1 and CDR2 (germline): LGHNA, YSLEER. The CDR3 reads CASSQGPGGLTEAFF. The CDR3 region has the DNA TGCGCCAGCAGCCAAGGTCCAGGGGGCCTCACTGAAGCTTTCTTT.

The chain carries TRBV19 and TRBJ2-5, with no clear D. CDR3 length equals 13 residues. Germline loops: CDR1 LNHDA, CDR2 SQIVND (reference sequence). Trimming removed 0 bases at V and 1 base at J, with 3 bases between. CDR3 sequence: CASSIDRQETQYF. The CDR3 DNA is TGTGCCAGTAGTATAGATCGCCAAGAGACCCAGTACTTC.

This clone came up once. The rearrangement links TRBV20-1 to TRBJ1-2; TRBD1 is a possible D gene (5 bases). The ends were cut back, 3 bases at V and 7 bases at J, with 15 bases in the middle. This CDR3 comprises 13 residues. Looked up from germline, CDR1 is DFQATT and CDR2 is SNEGSKA (reference sequence). The CDR3 bases are TGCAGTGCTAGTGTGGGGGGGGAAGGTGGCTACACCTTC. This gives the protein CSASVGGEGGYTF.

In its sample, this clone was seen many times. The chain carries TRBV6-2 or TRBV6-3 and TRBJ2-6, with D possibly being TRBD1 (6 bases). CDR3 length equals 16 residues. Trimming cost V 6 bases and J 0 bases, with 12 bases left between them. Looked up from germline, CDR1 is MNHEY and CDR2 is SVGEGT. The CDR3 loop reads CASSPLQGSGANVLTF. CDR3 coding DNA: TGTGCCAGCAGCCCTTTACAGGGCTCTGGGGCCAACGTCCTGACTTTC.

The V and J genes are TRBV24-1 and TRBJ2-3; TRBD2 aligns across 9 bases. Germline trimming cut 4 bases from V and 3 bases from J; bases unmatched to any gene: 7. CDR1 and CDR2 (germline): KGHDR, SFDVKD. The CDR3 consists of 16 residues. The CDR3: CATSDPSGGQTDTQYF. The CDR3 coding sequence is TGTGCCACCAGTGACCCAAGCGGGGGGCAGACAGATACGCAGTATTTT.

The genes are TRBV3-1 (or the pseudogene TRBV3-2) and TRBJ1-4, with 8 bases that match TRBD1. V gave up 3 bases and J gave up 4 bases; unmatched junction bases: 4. The germline V gene encodes CDR1 LGHDT and CDR2 YNNKEL (reference sequence). The CDR3 is 15 amino acids. CDR3 DNA sequence: TGTGCCAGCAGCCAGCGGACAGGGTATAATGAAAAACTGTTTTTT. Residues: CASSQRTGYNEKLFF.

The V gene is TRBV15, the J gene TRBJ1-1; 7 bases fit TRBD1. The germline CDR1 and CDR2 sequences are LNHNV and YYDKDF (reference sequence). The CDR3 runs to 18 residues. Germline trimming cut 1 base from V and 1 base from J; bases unmatched to any gene: 12. This chain's CDR3 is CATSRGWDAGGTNTEAFF. As DNA, the CDR3 is TGTGCCACCAGCAGAGGGTGGGACGCAGGGGGTACGAACACTGAAGCTTTCTTT.